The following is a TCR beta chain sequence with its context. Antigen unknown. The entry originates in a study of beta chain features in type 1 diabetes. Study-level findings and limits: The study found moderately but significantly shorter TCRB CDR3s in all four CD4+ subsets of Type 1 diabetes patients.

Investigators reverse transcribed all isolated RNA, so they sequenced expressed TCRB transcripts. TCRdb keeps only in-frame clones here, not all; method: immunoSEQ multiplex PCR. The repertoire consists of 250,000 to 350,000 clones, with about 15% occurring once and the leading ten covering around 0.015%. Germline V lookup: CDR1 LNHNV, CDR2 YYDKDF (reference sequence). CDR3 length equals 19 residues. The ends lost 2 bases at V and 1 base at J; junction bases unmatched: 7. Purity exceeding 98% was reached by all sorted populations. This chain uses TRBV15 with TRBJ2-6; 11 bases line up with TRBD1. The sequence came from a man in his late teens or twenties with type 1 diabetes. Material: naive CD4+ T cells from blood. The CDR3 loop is CATSRSGTGGFSGANVLTF. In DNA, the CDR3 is TGTGCCACCAGCAGATCTGGGACAGGGGGATTTTCTGGGGCCAACGTCCTGACTTTC.